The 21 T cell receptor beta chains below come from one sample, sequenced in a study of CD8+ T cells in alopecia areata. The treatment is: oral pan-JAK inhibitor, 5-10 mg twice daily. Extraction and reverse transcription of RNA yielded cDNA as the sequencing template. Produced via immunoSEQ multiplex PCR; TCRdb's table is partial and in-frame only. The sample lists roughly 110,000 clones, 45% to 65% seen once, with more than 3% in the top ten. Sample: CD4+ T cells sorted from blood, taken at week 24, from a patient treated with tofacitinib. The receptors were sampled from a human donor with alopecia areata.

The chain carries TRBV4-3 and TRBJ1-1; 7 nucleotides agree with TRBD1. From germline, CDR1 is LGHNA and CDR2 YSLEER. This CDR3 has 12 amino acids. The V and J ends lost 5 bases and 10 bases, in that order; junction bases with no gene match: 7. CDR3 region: CASSNGDSGAFF. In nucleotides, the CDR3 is TGCGCCAGCAGCAATGGGGACAGCGGAGCTTTCTTT.

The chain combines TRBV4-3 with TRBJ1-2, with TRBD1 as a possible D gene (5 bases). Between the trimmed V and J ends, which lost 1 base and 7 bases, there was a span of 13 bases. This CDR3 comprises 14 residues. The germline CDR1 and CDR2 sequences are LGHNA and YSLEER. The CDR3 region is CASSQGRGTFGYTF. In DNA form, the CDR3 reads TGCGCCAGCAGCCAAGGAAGGGGCACTTTTGGCTACACCTTC.

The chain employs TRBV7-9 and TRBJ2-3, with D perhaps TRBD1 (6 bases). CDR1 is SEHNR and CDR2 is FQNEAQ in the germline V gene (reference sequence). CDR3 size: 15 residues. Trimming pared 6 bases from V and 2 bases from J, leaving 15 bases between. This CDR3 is CASRSRQDFTDTQYF. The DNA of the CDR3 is TGTGCCAGCAGATCCCGACAGGACTTCACAGATACGCAGTATTTT.

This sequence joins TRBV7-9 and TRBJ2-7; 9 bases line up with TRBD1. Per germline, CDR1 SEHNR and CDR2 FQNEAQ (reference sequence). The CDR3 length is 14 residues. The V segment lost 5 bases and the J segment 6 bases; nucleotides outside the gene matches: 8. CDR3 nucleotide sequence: TGTGCCAGCAGCGGCAGGGACAGGGAGTTCGAGCAGTACTTC. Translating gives CASSGRDREFEQYF.

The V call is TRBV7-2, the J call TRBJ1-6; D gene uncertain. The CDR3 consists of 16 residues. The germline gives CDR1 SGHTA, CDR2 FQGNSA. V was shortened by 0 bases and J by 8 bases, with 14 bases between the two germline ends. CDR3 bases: TGTGCCAGCAGCTTAGCCGGGCAGGCGGTTGATTCACCCCTCCACTTT. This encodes CASSLAGQAVDSPLHF.

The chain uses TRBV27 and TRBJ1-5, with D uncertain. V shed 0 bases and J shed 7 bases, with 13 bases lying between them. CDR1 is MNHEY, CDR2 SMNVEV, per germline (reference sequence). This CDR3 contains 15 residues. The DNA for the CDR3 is TGTGCCAGCAGTTTATCGTCAGCCCGAAGGCAGCCCCAGCATTTT. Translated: CASSLSSARRQPQHF.

This CDR3 is CASSPRTVTNEKLFF. The CDR3 bases are TGTGCCAGCAGCCCACGAACAGTGACTAATGAAAAACTGTTTTTT. V usage is TRBV7-2 and J usage is TRBJ1-4, with D hard to call. The CDR3 has 15 residues. Trimming removed 5 bases at V and 2 bases at J, with 12 bases between. From germline, CDR1 is SGHTA and CDR2 FQGNSA.

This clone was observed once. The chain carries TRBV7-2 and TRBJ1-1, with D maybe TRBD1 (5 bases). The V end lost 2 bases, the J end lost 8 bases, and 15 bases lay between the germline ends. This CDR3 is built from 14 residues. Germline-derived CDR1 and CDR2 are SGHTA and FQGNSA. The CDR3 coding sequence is TGTGCCAGCAGCTTAAGGGCAGTAGGGGCGGAAGCTTTCTTT. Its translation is CASSLRAVGAEAFF.

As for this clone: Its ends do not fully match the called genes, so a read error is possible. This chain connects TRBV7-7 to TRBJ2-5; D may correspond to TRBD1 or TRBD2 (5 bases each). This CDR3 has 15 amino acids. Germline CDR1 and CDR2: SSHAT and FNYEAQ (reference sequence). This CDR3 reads CASSLGRTFQETQYF. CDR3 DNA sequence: TGTGCTAGCAGCTTGGGACGCACCTTCCAAGAGACCCAGTACTTC. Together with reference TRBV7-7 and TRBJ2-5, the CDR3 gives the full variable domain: GAGVSQSPRYKVTKRGQDVTLRCDPISSHATLYWYQQALGQGPEFLTYFNYEAQPDKSGLPSDRFSAERPEGSISTLTIQRTEQRDSAMYRCASSLGRTFQETQYFGPGTRLLVL.

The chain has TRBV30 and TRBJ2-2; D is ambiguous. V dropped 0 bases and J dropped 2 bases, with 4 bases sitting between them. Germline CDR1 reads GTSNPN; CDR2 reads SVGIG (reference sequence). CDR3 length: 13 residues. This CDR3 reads CAWSVHNTGELFF. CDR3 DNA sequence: TGTGCCTGGAGTGTACACAACACCGGGGAGCTGTTTTTT.

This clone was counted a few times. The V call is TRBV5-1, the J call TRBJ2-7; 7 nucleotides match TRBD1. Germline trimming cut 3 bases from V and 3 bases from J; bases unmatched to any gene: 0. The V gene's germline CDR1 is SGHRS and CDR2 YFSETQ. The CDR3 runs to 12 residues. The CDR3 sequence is CASSSGGYEQYF. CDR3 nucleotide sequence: TGCGCCAGCAGCTCAGGGGGCTACGAGCAGTACTTC.

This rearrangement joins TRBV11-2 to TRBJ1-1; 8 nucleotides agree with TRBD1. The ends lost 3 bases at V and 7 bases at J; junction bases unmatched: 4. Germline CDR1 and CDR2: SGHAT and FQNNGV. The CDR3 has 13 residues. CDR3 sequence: CASSFDRGGEAFF. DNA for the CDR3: TGTGCCAGCAGCTTTGACAGGGGAGGTGAAGCTTTCTTT.

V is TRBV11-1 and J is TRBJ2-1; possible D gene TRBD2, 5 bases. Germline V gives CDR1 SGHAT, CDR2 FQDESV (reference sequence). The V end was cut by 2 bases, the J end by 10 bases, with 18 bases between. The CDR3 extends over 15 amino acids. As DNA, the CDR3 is TGTGCCAGCAGCTTAAGGGCTAGCTCCCTGGCGGAGCAGTTCTTC. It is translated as CASSLRASSLAEQFF.

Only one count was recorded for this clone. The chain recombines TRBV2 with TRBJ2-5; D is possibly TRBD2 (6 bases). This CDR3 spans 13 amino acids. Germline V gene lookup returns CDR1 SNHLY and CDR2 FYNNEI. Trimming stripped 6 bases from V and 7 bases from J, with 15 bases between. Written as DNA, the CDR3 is TGTGCCAGCAGAGGGGAGGCACCCGGGACCCAGTACTTC. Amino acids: CASRGEAPGTQYF.

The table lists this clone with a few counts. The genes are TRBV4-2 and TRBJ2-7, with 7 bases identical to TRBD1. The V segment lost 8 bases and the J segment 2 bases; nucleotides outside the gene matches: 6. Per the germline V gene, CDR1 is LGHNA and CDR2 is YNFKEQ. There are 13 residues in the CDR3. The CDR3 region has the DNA TGTGCCAGCTCCAAAGGGGGCCCCTACGAGCAGTACTTC. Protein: CASSKGGPYEQYF.

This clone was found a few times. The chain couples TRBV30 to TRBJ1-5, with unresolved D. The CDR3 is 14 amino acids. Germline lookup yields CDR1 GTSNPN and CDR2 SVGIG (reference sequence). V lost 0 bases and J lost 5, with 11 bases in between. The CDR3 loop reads CAWSVSNGHQPQHF. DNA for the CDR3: TGTGCCTGGAGTGTATCCAACGGACATCAGCCCCAGCATTTT.

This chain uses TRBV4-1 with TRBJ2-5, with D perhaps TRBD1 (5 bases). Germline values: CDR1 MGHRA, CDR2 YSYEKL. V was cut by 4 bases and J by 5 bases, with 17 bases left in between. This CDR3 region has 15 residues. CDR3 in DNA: TGCGCCAGCAGCCCCGCTGGGGCCCTTAGGGAGACCCAGTACTTC. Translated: CASSPAGALRETQYF.

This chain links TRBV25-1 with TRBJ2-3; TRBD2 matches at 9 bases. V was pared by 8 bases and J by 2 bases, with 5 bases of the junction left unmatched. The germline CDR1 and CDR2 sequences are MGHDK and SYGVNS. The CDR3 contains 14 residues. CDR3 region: CASGAGGNTDTQYF. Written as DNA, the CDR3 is TGTGCCAGCGGAGCGGGGGGAAACACAGATACGCAGTATTTT.

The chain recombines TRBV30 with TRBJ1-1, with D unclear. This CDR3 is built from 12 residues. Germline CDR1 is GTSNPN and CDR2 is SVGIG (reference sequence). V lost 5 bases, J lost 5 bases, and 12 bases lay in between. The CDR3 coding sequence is TGTGCCTGGGGTAAAAGGGTAACTGAAGCTTTCTTT. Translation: CAWGKRVTEAFF.

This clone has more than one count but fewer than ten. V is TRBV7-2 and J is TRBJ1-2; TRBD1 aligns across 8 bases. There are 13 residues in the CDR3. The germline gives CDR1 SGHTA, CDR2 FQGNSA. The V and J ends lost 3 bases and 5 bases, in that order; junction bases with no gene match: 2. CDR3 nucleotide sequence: TGTGCCAGCAGCTTGACAGGGGATTATGGCTACACCTTC. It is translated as CASSLTGDYGYTF. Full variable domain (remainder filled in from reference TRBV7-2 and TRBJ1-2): GAGVSQSPSNKVTEKGKDVELRCDPISGHTALYWYRQSLGQGLEFLIYFQGNSAPDKSGLPSDRFSAERTGGSVSTLTIQRTQQEDSAVYLCASSLTGDYGYTFGSGTRLTVV.

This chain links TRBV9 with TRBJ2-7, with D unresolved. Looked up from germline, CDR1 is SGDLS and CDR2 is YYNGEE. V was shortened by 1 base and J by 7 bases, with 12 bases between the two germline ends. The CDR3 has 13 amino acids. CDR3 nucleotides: TGTGCCAGCAGCGTAATAGGCGTGGGAGAGCAGTACTTC. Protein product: CASSVIGVGEQYF.